The 16 T cell receptor beta chains listed next were all sequenced from one sample in a study of T cells in Graves' hyperthyroidism and ophthalmopathy (dated by TCRdb to between 2019 and 2020). Library method: multiplex PCR. TCRdb names Illumina HiSeq 2000 as the instrument used. The TCR beta CDR3 regions were amplified from RNA transcripts. A first-round RT-PCR of the TCR CDR3 used the HTBI primer set with the Qiagen OneStep RT-PCR kit. TCRdb passed the public sequencing reads through fastp at Q25 and MiXCR, retaining productive beta sequences. For every CDR3 protein sequence, its rows merge into one entry that carries the most common genes and DNA. Present in this sample are 550,000 to 800,000 distinct CDR3 sequences, 15% to 20% of which were seen just once. The ten largest account for roughly a sixth of the sample. The sequencing sample was made of blood. Receptor source: a man between 50 and 59 years old with Graves' hyperthyroidism.

This rearrangement joins TRBV6-4 to TRBJ2-2, with 10 bases identical to TRBD1. This CDR3 comprises 18 residues. The trim removed 2 bases at V and 3 bases at J, leaving 9 bases unmatched. From germline, CDR1 is MRHNA and CDR2 SNTAGT. The CDR3 DNA follows: TGTGCCAGCAGTGACCGAGGACAGGGGGGAATATACACCGGGGAGCTGTTTTTT. Translated: CASSDRGQGGIYTGELFF.

The sample holds many counts of this clonotype. The CDR3 sequence is CASSEQGQGWAYGYTF. In DNA, the CDR3 is TGTGCCAGCAGTGAACAAGGACAGGGTTGGGCCTATGGCTACACCTTC. V gene TRBV2 combines with J gene TRBJ1-2, with 8 bases that match TRBD1. Germline V gene data show CDR1 as SNHLY and CDR2 as FYNNEI. With V trimmed by 2 bases and J by 4 bases, 9 bases remained unmatched. CDR3 length: 16 amino acids.

In regard to this clonotype: A much bigger clone sits one base away, suggesting this may be a read error. The chain joins TRBV18 to TRBJ2-7, with a weak D call TRBD2 (6 bases). CDR1 and CDR2 from the germline V gene are KGHSH and LQKENI. The germline V and J ends were trimmed by 5 bases and 6 bases, with 14 bases remaining between them. The CDR3 runs 13 residues. CDR3 protein: CASSSNAGREQYF. CDR3 in DNA: TGTGCCAGCTCATCCAACGCGGGGCGCGAGCAGTACTTC.

In this sample, this clonotype turned up a few times. The chain combines TRBV4-3 with TRBJ1-1; a possible D gene is TRBD1 (6 bases). Germline CDR1 LGHNA, CDR2 YSLEER. The CDR3 is made up of 18 amino acids. The V end lost 0 bases, the J end lost 1 base, and 18 bases lay between the germline ends. The CDR3 sequence: CASSQEIGGVKSNTEAFF. CDR3 nucleotides: TGCGCCAGCAGCCAAGAAATAGGGGGTGTAAAATCGAACACTGAAGCTTTCTTT.

This clonotype turned up a few times. V gene TRBV19 combines with J gene TRBJ2-1, with 8 positions matching TRBD2. Germline V lookup: CDR1 LNHDA, CDR2 SQIVND (reference sequence). This CDR3 has 16 amino acids. V lost 3 bases to trimming and J lost 0 bases; unmatched junction nucleotides: 4. CDR3 DNA sequence: TGTGCCAGTAGTATCCAGCTAGCGGGCTCCTACAATGAGCAGTTCTTC. This encodes CASSIQLAGSYNEQFF.

This clonotype was recorded at least ten times. The rearrangement links TRBV7-2 to TRBJ2-3; 7 bases are a match to TRBD2. Germline trimming cut 3 bases from V and 0 bases from J; bases unmatched to any gene: 9. The CDR3 runs 17 residues. In germline, CDR1 is SGHTA, CDR2 FQGNSA. As DNA, the CDR3 is TGTGCCAGCAGCTTTGGGGGGGGACCACAAAGCACAGATACGCAGTATTTT. It specifies CASSFGGGPQSTDTQYF.

Here the CDR3 reads CASSPRSRLARGDTQYF. The CDR3 DNA follows: TGTGCCAGCAGCCCTCGCTCCAGACTAGCGCGAGGAGATACGCAGTATTTT. The V and J genes are TRBV7-9 and TRBJ2-3, with 8 bases matching TRBD2. After removal of 5 bases from V and 5 bases from J, the junction contained 15 bases not matched to a gene. Germline V gene lookup returns CDR1 SEHNR and CDR2 FQNEAQ (reference sequence). This CDR3 is built from 17 residues.

This clonotype came up once. The chain uses TRBV2 and TRBJ2-1, with 9 bases that match TRBD1. This CDR3 spans 16 amino acids. V lost 1 base to trimming and J lost 1 base; unmatched junction nucleotides: 2. Germline CDR1 SNHLY, CDR2 FYNNEI. The CDR3 DNA reads TGTGCCAGCAGTGAAGAGACAGGGGGGTCCTACAATGAGCAGTTCTTC. Translated, it gives CASSEETGGSYNEQFF.

V gene TRBV19 combines with J gene TRBJ2-7, with 7 bases fitting TRBD1. Unmatched junction bases numbered 11, after V lost 6 bases and J lost 3 bases. CDR1 and CDR2 (germline): LNHDA, SQIVND (reference sequence). The CDR3 sequence is 15 residues long. CDR3 residues: CASSDPGQLLYEQYF. CDR3 DNA sequence: TGTGCCAGTAGCGACCCGGGACAGCTTCTCTACGAGCAGTACTTC.

Ten or more counts support this clonotype. The chain combines TRBV28 with TRBJ2-3, with D possibly matching TRBD1 (6 bases). Germline CDR1 is MDHEN and CDR2 is SYDVKM. The CDR3 extends over 15 amino acids. V lost 7 bases, J lost 2 bases, and 16 bases lay in between. The CDR3 DNA is TGTGCCAGCACCACAACCGGGACATACACAGATACGCAGTATTTT. Its protein is CASTTTGTYTDTQYF.

This clonotype was observed at least ten times. The rearrangement uses TRBV6-2 or TRBV6-3 and TRBJ2-1, with D possibly being TRBD2 (6 bases). Germline assignment: CDR1 MNHEY and CDR2 SVGEGT. Trimming took off 2 bases at V and 3 bases at J, with 17 bases between the two ends. The CDR3 spans 17 residues. The CDR3 sequence is CASSYRERLELYNEQFF. The CDR3 region has the DNA TGTGCCAGCAGTTACCGGGAGAGGCTAGAACTCTACAATGAGCAGTTCTTC.

This clonotype came up many times. The V gene is TRBV20-1, the J gene TRBJ2-1; no clear D. Germline lookup yields CDR1 DFQATT and CDR2 SNEGSKA (reference sequence). This CDR3 is 10 amino acids long. V lost 7 bases and J lost 6, with 7 bases in between. In nucleotides, the CDR3 is TGCAGTGGAGGCCGCAATGAGCAGTTCTTC. Encoded protein: CSGGRNEQFF.

This clonotype turned up a few times. The chain recombines TRBV6-6 with TRBJ2-3; perhaps TRBD2 as D (6 bases). CDR1 and CDR2 (germline): MNHNY, SVGAGI (reference sequence). The CDR3 covers 18 residues. With 0 bases removed from V and 2 bases from J, the gap between germline ends came to 18 bases. CDR3 in amino acids: CASSYSPGSSGSTDTQYF. The CDR3 nucleotides read TGTGCCAGCAGTTACTCCCCCGGTAGTAGCGGCTCCACAGATACGCAGTATTTT.

V is TRBV6-2 or TRBV6-3 and J is TRBJ1-1; D might be TRBD1 (5 bases). The CDR3 sequence is 15 residues long. Trimming stripped 0 bases from V and 6 bases from J, with 14 bases between. Germline CDR1 is MNHEY and CDR2 is SVGEGT. CDR3 nucleotides: TGTGCCAGCAGTTACTCGAGAGGGGTGATCGCTGAAGCTTTCTTT. Protein: CASSYSRGVIAEAFF.

Worth noting for this clonotype: Just one base apart from a much larger clone, this may be a read error. The chain has TRBV29-1 and TRBJ2-7, with 11 positions matching TRBD2. This CDR3 has 18 amino acids. Germline loops: CDR1 SQVTM, CDR2 ANQGSEA. V lost 5 bases and J lost 1; bases outside the gene matches: 16. CDR3 coding DNA: TGCAGCGTTAAAGGAAAACGACTGGGGACTAGCGGATCCTACGAGCAGTACTTC. Translating gives CSVKGKRLGTSGSYEQYF.

This clonotype showed up just a few times. This rearrangement joins TRBV30 to TRBJ2-1; TRBD2 matches at 7 bases. V shed 3 bases and J 5 bases; nucleotides not matched to a gene: 19. This CDR3 region has 18 residues. Germline V gene data show CDR1 as GTSNPN and CDR2 as SVGIG (reference sequence). CDR3 loop: CAWSGVAGALRVDNEQFF. CDR3 coding DNA: TGTGCCTGGAGCGGGGTAGCGGGCGCGCTAAGGGTAGACAATGAGCAGTTCTTC.